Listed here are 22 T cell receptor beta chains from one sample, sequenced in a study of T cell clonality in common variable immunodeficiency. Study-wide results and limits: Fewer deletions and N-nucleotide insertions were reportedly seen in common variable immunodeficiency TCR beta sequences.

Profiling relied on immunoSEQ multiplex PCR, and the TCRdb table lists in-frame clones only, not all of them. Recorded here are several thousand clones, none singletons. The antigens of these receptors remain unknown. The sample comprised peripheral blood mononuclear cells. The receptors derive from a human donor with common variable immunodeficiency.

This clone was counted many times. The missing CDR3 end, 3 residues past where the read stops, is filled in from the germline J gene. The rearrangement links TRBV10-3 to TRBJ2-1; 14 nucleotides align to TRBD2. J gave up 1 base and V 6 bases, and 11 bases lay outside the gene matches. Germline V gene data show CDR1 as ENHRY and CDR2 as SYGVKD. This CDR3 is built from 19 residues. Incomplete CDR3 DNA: TGTGCCATCAGACCGGGACTAGCGGGAGATGGTGGTTCCTACAATGAG. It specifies CAIRPGLAGDGGSYNE. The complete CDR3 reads CAIRPGLAGDGGSYNEQFF.

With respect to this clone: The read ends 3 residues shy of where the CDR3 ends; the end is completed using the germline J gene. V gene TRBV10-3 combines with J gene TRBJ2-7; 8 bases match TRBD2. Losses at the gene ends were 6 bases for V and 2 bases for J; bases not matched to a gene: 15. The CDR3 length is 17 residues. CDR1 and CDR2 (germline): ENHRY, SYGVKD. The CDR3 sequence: CAISPTPGRGVTYEQYF. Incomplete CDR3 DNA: TGTGCCATCAGCCCTACCCCGGGGCGGGGGGTCACCTACGAG.

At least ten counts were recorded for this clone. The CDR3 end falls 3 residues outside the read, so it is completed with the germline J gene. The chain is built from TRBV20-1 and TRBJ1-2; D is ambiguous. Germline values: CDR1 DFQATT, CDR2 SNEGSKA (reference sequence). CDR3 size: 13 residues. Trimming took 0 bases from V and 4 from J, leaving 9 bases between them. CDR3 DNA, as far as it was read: TGCAGTGCTAGAGAGGCGGTGGGCTATGGC. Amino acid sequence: CSAREAVGYG. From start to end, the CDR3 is CSAREAVGYGYTF.

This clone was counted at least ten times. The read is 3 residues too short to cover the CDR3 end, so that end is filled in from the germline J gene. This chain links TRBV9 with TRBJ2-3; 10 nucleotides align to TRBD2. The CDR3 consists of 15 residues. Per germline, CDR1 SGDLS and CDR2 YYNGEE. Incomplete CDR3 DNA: TGTGCCAGCAGCGCCTCTAGCGGGAGTACAATGCCG. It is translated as CASSASSGSTMP. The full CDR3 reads CASSASSGSTMPQYF.

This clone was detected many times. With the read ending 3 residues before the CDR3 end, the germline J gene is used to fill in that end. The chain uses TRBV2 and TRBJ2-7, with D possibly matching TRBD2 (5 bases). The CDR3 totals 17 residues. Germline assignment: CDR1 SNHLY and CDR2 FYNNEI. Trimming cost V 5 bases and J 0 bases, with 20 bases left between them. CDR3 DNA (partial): TGTGCCAGCAGTACGACTTTTCTAGCCGTCAGCTCCTACGAG. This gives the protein CASSTTFLAVSSYE. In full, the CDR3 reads CASSTTFLAVSSYEQYF.

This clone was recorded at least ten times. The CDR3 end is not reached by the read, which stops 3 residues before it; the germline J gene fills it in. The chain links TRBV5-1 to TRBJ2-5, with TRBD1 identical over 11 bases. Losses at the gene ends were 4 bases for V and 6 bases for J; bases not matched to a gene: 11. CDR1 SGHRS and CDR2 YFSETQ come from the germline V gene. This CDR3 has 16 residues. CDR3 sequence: CASSGPGQGESKTQYF. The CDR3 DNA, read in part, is TGCGCCAGCAGCGGGCCGGGACAGGGGGAATCGAAGACC.

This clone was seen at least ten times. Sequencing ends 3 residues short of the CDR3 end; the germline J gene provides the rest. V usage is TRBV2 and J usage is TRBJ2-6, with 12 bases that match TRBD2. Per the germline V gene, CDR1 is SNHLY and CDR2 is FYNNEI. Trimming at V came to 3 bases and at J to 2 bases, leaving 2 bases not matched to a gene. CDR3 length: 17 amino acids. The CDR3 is CASSELAGGAGANVLTF. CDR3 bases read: TGTGCCAGCAGTGAGCTAGCGGGAGGGGCTGGGGCCAACGTC. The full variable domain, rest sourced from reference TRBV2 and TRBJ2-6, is EPEVTQTPSHQVTQMGQEVILRCVPISNHLYFYWYRQILGQKVEFLVSFYNNEISEKSEIFDDQFSVERPDGSNFTLKIRSTKLEDSAMYFCASSELAGGAGANVLTFGAGSRLTVL.

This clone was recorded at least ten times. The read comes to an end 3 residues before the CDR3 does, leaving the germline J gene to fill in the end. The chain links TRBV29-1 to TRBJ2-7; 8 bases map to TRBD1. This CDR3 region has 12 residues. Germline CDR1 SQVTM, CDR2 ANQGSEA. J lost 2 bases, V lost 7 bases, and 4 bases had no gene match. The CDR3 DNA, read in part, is TGCAGCGCAGGGGGCTCTGCCTACGAG. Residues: CSAGGSAYE. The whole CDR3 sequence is CSAGGSAYEQYF.

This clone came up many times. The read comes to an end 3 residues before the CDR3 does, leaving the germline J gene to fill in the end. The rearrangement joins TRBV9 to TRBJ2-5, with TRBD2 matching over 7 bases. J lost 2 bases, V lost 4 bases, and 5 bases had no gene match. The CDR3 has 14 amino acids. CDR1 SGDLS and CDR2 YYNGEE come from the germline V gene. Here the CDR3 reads CASSLWGGQETQYF. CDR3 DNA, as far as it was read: TGTGCCAGCAGCCTCTGGGGGGGGCAAGAGACC.

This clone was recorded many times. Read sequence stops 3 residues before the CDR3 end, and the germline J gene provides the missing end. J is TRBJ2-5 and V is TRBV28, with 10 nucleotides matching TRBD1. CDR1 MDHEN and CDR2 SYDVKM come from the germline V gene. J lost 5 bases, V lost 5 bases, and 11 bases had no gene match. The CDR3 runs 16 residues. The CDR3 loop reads CASSPSRQGAGETQYF. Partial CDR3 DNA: TGTGCCAGCAGTCCCTCGAGACAGGGGGCGGGGGAGACC.

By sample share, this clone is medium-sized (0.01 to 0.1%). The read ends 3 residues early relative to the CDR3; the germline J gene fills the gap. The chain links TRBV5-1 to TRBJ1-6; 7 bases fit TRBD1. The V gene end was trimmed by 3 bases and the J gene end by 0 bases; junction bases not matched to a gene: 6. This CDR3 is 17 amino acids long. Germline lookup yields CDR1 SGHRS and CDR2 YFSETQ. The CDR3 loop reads CASSWDSQSSYNSPLHF. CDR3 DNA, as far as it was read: TGCGCCAGCAGCTGGGACAGTCAAAGCTCCTATAATTCACCC.

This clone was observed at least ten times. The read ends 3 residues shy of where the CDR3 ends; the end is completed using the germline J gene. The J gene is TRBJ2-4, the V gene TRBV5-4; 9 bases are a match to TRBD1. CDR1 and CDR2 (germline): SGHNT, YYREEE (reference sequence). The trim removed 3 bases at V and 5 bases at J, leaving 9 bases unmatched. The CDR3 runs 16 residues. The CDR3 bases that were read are TGTGCCAGCAGCTCCGGAGGGACAGGGTGGGAAAACATT. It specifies CASSSGGTGWENI. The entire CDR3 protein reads CASSSGGTGWENIQYF. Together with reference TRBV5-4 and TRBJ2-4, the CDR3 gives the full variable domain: ETGVTQSPTHLIKTRGQQVTLRCSSQSGHNTVSWYQQALGQGPQFIFQYYREEENGRGNFPPRFSGLQFPNYSSELNVNALELDDSALYLCASSSGGTGWENIQYFGAGTRLSVL.

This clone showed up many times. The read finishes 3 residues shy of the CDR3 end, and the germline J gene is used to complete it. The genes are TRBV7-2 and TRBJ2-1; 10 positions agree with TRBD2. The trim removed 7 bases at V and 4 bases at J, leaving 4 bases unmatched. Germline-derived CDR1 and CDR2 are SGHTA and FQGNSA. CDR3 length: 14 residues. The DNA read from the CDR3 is TGTGCCAGCAAACTAGCGGGGCCATACAATGAG. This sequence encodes CASKLAGPYNE. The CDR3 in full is CASKLAGPYNEQFF.

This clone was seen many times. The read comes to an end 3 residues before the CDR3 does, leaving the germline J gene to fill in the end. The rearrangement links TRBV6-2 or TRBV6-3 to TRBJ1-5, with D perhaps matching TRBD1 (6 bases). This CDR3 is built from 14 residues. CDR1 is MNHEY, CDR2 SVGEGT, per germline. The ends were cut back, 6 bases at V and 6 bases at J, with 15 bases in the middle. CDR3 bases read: TGTGCCAGCAGCACAGGGAGCCCGTTTCAGCCC. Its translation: CASSTGSPFQP. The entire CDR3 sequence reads CASSTGSPFQPQHF.

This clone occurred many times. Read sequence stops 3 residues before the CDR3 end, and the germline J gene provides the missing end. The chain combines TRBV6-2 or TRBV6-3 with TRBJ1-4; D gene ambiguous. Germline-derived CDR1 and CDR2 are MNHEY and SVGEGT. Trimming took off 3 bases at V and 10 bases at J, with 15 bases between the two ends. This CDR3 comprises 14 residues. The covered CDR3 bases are TGTGCCAGCAGTTATGGTCGTCTCCTCGGAAAA. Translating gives CASSYGRLLGK. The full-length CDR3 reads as CASSYGRLLGKLFF.

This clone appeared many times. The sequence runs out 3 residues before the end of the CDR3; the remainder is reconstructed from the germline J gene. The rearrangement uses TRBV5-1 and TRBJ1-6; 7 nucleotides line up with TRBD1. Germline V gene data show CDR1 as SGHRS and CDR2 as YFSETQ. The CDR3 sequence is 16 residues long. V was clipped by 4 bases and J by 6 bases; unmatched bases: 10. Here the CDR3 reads CASSADRVALNSPLHF. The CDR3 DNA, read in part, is TGCGCCAGCAGCGCTGACAGGGTTGCCCTTAATTCACCC.

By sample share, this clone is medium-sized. The part of the CDR3 DNA that was read is TGTGCCAGTAGTATTCTACAGGGGCCCTACAATGAG. As protein: CASSILQGPYNE. Given in full, the CDR3 is CASSILQGPYNEQFF. The chain couples TRBV19 to TRBJ2-1; 7 bases align to TRBD1. Read sequence stops 3 residues before the CDR3 end, and the germline J gene provides the missing end. Per germline, CDR1 LNHDA and CDR2 SQIVND (reference sequence). The length of the CDR3 is 15 residues. With 3 bases clipped from V and 2 bases from J, the junction kept 4 bases outside the gene matches.

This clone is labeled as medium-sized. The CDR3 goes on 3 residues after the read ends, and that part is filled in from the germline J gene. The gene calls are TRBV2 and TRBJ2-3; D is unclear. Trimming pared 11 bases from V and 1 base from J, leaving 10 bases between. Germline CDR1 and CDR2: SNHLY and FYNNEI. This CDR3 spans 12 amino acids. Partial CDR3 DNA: TGTGCCGGCTCCCGGGGCACAGATACG. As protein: CAGSRGTDT. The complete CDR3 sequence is CAGSRGTDTQYF.

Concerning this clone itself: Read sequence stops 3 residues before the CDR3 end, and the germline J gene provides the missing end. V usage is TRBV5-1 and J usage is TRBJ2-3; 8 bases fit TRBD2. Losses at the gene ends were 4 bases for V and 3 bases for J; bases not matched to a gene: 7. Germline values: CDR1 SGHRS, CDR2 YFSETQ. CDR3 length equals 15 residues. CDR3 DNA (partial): TGCGCCAGCAGCCCTGAGCCGGGGGGGACAGATACG. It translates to CASSPEPGGTDT. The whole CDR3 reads CASSPEPGGTDTQYF.

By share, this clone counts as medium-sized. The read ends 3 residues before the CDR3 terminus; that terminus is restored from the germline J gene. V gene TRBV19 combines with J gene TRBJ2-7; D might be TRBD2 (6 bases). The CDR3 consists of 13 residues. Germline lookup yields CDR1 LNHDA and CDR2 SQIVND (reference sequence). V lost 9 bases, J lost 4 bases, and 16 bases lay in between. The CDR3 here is CASRGLGTYEQYF. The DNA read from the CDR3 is TGTGCCAGCCGTGGTTTAGGGACTTACGAG.

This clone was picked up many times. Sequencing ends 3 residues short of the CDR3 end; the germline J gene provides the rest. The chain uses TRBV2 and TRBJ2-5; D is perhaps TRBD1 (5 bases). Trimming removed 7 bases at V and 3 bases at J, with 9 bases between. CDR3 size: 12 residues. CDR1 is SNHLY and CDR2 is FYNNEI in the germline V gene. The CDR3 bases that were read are TGTGCCAGCAAGATCAGGGAAGAGACC. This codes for CASKIREET. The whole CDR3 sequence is CASKIREETQYF.

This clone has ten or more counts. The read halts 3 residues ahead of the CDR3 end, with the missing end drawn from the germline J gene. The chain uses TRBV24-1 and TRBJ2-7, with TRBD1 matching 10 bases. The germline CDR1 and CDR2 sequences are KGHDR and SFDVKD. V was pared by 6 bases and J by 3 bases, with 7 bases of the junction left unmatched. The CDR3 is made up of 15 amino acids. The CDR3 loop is CATSSTGQGFYEQYF. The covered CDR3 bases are TGTGCCACCAGTTCGACGGGACAGGGGTTCTACGAG.